A single sample gave rise to the 10 T cell receptor beta chains below, sequenced in a study of breast tumors, draining lymph nodes, adjacent tissues. Samples came from axillary lymph nodes draining the breast cancer. TCRdb fed the multiplex PCR reads into MiXCR, producing one record per CDR3 protein. The data contain under 150,000 distinct CDR3 sequences, around 20% of them singletons. Sequences were obtained from axillary lymph node tissue. The receptor source for this set is a female donor with breast cancer. Some clones in this sample may be carry-over from other donors' samples.

In the case of this clonotype: The conserved phenylalanine or tryptophan normally closing the CDR3 is absent here, so this likely arose from a read error. The J gene is TRBJ2-3, the V gene TRBV7-6, with TRBD2 matching over 11 bases. CDR1 and CDR2 (germline): SGHVS, FNYEAQ. Losses at the gene ends were 2 bases for V and 3 bases for J; bases not matched to a gene: 1. CDR3 length equals 15 residues. CDR3 protein: CASSLRTSGTDTQYS. In DNA form, the CDR3 reads TGTGCCAGCAGCTTAAGGACTAGCGGGACAGATACGCAGTATTCT.

This clonotype was recorded at least ten times. The chain is built from TRBV29-1 and TRBJ2-1, with D possibly being TRBD2 (5 bases). V was pared by 4 bases and J by 5 bases, with 12 bases between. This CDR3 comprises 13 residues. Germline V gene data show CDR1 as SQVTM and CDR2 as ANQGSEA. CDR3 protein: CSVGLLGDNEQFF. The CDR3 coding sequence is TGCAGCGTTGGTCTTCTGGGAGACAATGAGCAGTTCTTC.

The table lists this clonotype with many counts. The genes are TRBV20-1 and TRBJ2-5; D is tentatively TRBD1 or TRBD2 (5 bases each). The V end lost 6 bases, the J end lost 0 bases, and 23 bases lay between the germline ends. Per germline, CDR1 DFQATT and CDR2 SNEGSKA (reference sequence). The CDR3 runs to 17 residues. The CDR3 nucleotides read TGCAGTGCCCGAGAACTGGGACGGGGTTGGGACCAAGAGACCCAGTACTTC. It codes for CSARELGRGWDQETQYF.

On this clonotype: This may arise from a read error, as a much more abundant clone is one base away. The J gene is TRBJ2-1, the V gene TRBV4-2, with 10 bases lining up with TRBD2. The germline V gene has CDR1 LGHNA and CDR2 YNFKEQ. CDR3 length: 15 amino acids. This CDR3 is CASSQDRLAGNEQLF. The DNA of the CDR3 is TGTGCCAGCAGCCAAGATAGACTAGCGGGCAATGAGCAGCTCTTC.

Note on this clonotype: Since a much larger clone is just one base distant, this may be a read error. No conserved phenylalanine or tryptophan ends this CDR3, so it is likely a read error. This chain uses TRBV12-3 or TRBV12-4 with TRBJ2-1; D is possibly TRBD1 (6 bases). Trimming shortened V by 3 bases and J by 2 bases, and 11 bases separated the two germline ends. The length of the CDR3 is 15 residues. The DNA of the CDR3 is TGTGCCAGCAGTTTTTCCGGGACACCCTACAATGAGCAGTTCCTC. This encodes CASSFSGTPYNEQFL.

In this sample, this clonotype turned up many times. This chain joins TRBV19 and TRBJ2-1, with TRBD2 identical over 10 bases. The CDR3 runs 15 residues. CDR1 and CDR2 (germline): LNHDA, SQIVND (reference sequence). Trimming removed 6 bases from V and 8 bases from J; junction bases left unmatched: 10. The CDR3 sequence: CASRRTSGLTDEQFF. For the CDR3, the DNA is TGTGCCAGTAGAAGGACTAGCGGACTTACGGATGAGCAGTTCTTC.

This clonotype was seen repeatedly, ten times or more. The V call is TRBV6-2 or TRBV6-3, the J call TRBJ2-1, with 8 nucleotides matching TRBD2. After removal of 5 bases from V and 8 bases from J, the junction contained 11 bases not matched to a gene. This CDR3 comprises 15 residues. Germline values: CDR1 MNHEY, CDR2 SVGEGT. The CDR3 nucleotides are TGTGCCAGCAGTCCCTCCGGGACTAGTATCGATGAGCAGTTCTTC. Amino acids: CASSPSGTSIDEQFF.

Ten or more counts support this clonotype. V is TRBV7-2 and J is TRBJ2-7; 9 nucleotides align to TRBD1. The CDR3 is 16 amino acids. The V and J ends lost 5 bases and 2 bases, in that order; junction bases with no gene match: 10. The germline V gene encodes CDR1 SGHTA and CDR2 FQGNSA. The CDR3 loop reads CASSPTGRDRAYEQYF. The DNA for the CDR3 is TGTGCCAGCAGCCCAACCGGGCGGGACAGGGCCTACGAGCAGTACTTC. Full variable domain (missing parts from reference TRBV7-2 and TRBJ2-7): GAGVSQSPSNKVTEKGKDVELRCDPISGHTALYWYRQSLGQGLEFLIYFQGNSAPDKSGLPSDRFSAERTGGSVSTLTIQRTQQEDSAVYLCASSPTGRDRAYEQYFGPGTRLTVT.

The sample holds many counts of this clonotype. The rearrangement joins TRBV7-9 to TRBJ2-5; TRBD2 might be the D (6 bases). CDR1 SEHNR and CDR2 FQNEAQ come from the germline V gene (reference sequence). The CDR3 spans 15 residues. V was clipped by 0 bases and J by 5 bases, with 13 bases between them. Here the CDR3 DNA reads TGTGCCAGCAGCTTAGCCATACTAGCTTGGGAGACCCAGTACTTC. Residues: CASSLAILAWETQYF.

This clonotype was picked up many times. The gene calls are TRBV25-1 and TRBJ1-4; D possibly corresponds to TRBD1 (5 bases). The CDR3 length is 14 residues. CDR1 is MGHDK, CDR2 SYGVNS, per germline. Trimming took 5 bases from V and 6 from J, leaving 13 bases between them. CDR3 nucleotide sequence: TGTGCCAGCAGTTCCTTCGGGGCAGATGAAAAACTGTTTTTT. This codes for CASSSFGADEKLFF.